The TCR beta chain described here comes from a study of regulatory T cells in long-lasting Graves disease. In this sample, this clonotype turned up a few times. With iRepertoire HTBI primers and Arm-PCR of CDR3 regions, TCR beta libraries were built. TCRdb analysed the multiplex PCR reads with MiXCR anew, one entry per CDR3 protein. The sample carries roughly 420,000 distinct CDR3 sequences, about 15% recorded once. Time point in this sample: newly diagnosed GD, antithyroid drugs for less than 3 months. PBMC-extracted RNA yielded the TCR library. Those enrolled as patients came out of an endocrinology department in Xi'an, China. These data were also filed under a second study, of T cells in Graves' hyperthyroidism and ophthalmopathy. From that paper: TCR CDR3 regions were first amplified by RT-PCR with HTBI primers. In the blood, most expanded thyroid clonotypes above 0.001 appeared as well.

This TCR came from a woman in her 30s with Graves disease. Specimen: peripheral blood mononuclear cells (PBMCs), collected at new diagnosis, from a patient treated with antithyroid drugs.

In DNA, the CDR3 is TGTGCCAGCTCACCAGGACGGGAGTGGTTCACAGATACGCAGTATTTT. Amino acid sequence: CASSPGREWFTDTQYF. This chain uses TRBV18 with TRBJ2-3; D possibly corresponds to TRBD2 (6 bases). Per the germline V gene, CDR1 is KGHSH and CDR2 is LQKENI. CDR3 length: 16 amino acids. V lost 2 bases and J 2 bases, leaving 14 bases between the germline ends.